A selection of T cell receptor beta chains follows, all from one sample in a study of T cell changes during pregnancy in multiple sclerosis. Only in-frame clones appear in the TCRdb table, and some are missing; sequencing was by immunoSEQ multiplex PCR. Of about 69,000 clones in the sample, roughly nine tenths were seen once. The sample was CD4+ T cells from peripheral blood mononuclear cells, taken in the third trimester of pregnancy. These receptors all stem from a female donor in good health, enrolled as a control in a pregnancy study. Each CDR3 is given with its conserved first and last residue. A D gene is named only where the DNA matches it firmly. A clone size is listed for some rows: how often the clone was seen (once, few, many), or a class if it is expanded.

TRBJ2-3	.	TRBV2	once	TGTGCCAGCAGAGGGGTCAGAAGCACAGATACGCAGTATTTT	CASRGVRSTDTQYF
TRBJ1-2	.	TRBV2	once	TGTGCCATTCGGGAGGAAGATATAGTCTACGCTGGCTACACCTTC	CAIREEDIVYAGYTF
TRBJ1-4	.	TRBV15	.	TGTGCCACCAGCAGGGGGCACGGTGAAAAACTGTTTTTT	CATSRGHGEKLFF
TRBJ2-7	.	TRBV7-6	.	TGTGCCAGCAGCTTAGCGGAGGGGGGGAAGTACGAGCAGTACTTC	CASSLAEGGKYEQYF
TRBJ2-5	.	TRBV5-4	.	TGTGCCAGCAGCTTAAGGGTGACCCAGGGGGAGACCCAGTACTTC	CASSLRVTQGETQYF
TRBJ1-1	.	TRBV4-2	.	TGTGCCAGCAGCCATAGCGGGGCGGCTGAAGCTTTCTTT	CASSHSGAAEAFF
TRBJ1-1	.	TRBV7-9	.	TGTGCCAGCAGCTTGGGGGGAAGTTCCACTGAAGCTTTCTTT	CASSLGGSSTEAFF
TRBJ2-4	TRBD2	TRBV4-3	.	TGCGCCAGCAGCCAATCTCTAGCGGAAGCCAAAAACATTCAGTACTTC	CASSQSLAEAKNIQYF
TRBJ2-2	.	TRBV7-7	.	TGTGCTAGCAGCGTTGGGGGCTCCAACACCGGGGAGCTGTTTTTT	CASSVGGSNTGELFF
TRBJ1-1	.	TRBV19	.	TGTGCCAGTAGATTACAGGGAACCAACACTGAAGCTTTCTTT	CASRLQGTNTEAFF
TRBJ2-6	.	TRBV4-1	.	TGCGCCAGCAGCCCGCGCCCCTCCGTGACTGGGGCCAACGTCCTGACTTTC	CASSPRPSVTGANVLTF
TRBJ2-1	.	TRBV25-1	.	TGTGCCAGCAGTGAATCCAGGGATGGATACAATGAGCAGTTCTTC	CASSESRDGYNEQFF
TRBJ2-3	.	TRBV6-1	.	TGTGCCAGCAATTTCGGGGGTCCCACAGATACGCAGTATTTT	CASNFGGPTDTQYF
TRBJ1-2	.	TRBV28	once	TGTGCCAGCAGTTTACCAGGGCGGGGAATCTATGGCTACACCTTC	CASSLPGRGIYGYTF
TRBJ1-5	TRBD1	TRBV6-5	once	TGTGCCAGCAGCAAGGACAGGGATTTATTTCAGCCCCAGCATTTT	CASSKDRDLFQPQHF
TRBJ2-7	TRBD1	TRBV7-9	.	TGTGCCAGCAGCTTTTGGGACAGGGGAATTTGGGAGCAGTACTTC	CASSFWDRGIWEQYF
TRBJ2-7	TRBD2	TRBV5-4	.	TGTGCCAGCAGCTTGGAGGCTAGCGGGGAACCCTACGAGCAGTACTTC	CASSLEASGEPYEQYF